This TCR beta chain emerged from a study of blood T cell repertoires in COVID-19. Profiled with immunoSEQ multiplex PCR; TCRdb holds only in-frame clones, not every one. The sample carries approximately 250,000 clones, about 88% recorded once. V dropped 4 bases and J dropped 5; count of bases not matched to a gene: 6. In germline, CDR1 is SGHDT, CDR2 YYEEEE. This CDR3 is built from 14 residues. The chain is built from TRBV5-6 and TRBJ2-1, with 7 bases lining up with TRBD2. Material for sequencing was PBMCs or T cells enriched from blood (not recorded which). The receptor comes from a man aged 30 to 39 with acute COVID-19. CDR3 sequence (DNA): TGTGCCAGCAGCCCCCGGGACTACAACAATGAGCAGTTCTTC. It specifies CASSPRDYNNEQFF.